This T cell receptor (beta chain) was identified in a study of T cell repertoires in cytomegalovirus infection (dated by TCRdb to the late 2010s). For context, the study as a whole: Because public TCR beta signatures pointed to carriage of CMV infection together with the matching HLA type, the HLA type of each donor mattered for the analysis. What the authors observed across the whole study: The ex vivo response was dominated by HLA-C-restricted CMV-specific TCR beta clonotypes, which also provided the single most frequent clonotype in two of eight donors. In both this cohort and an independent cohort of some 350 donors, the cumulative frequency of public TCR beta family members distinguished carriers of CMV infection plus the relevant HLA type.

The sample was run on an Illumina HiSeq 1500. The raw public data were reprocessed by TCRdb itself: fastp quality trimming at Q25, MiXCR clonotype calling, in-frame beta chains only. Rows matching on CDR3 protein sequence are summarized as one entry with the most common DNA and genes. The sample includes 350,000 to 500,000 distinct CDR3 sequences, with 30% to 40% observed a single time. The ten largest clonotypes hold about an eighth of the sample. Including cysteine and phenylalanine, the CDR3 has 16 amino acids. Only CDR3 DNA is held: 48 bases, read in frame from base 1. V sheds 1 base and J sheds 6 bases, leaving 15 bases between their ends. CDR1 and CDR2 are drawn from the germline V gene: SGHTA, FQGNSA. This clonotype has at least ten counts. No cognate antigen has been identified for it. It has no much larger one-base neighbor in the sample; base qualities were not kept.

The V and J genes are TRBV7-2 and TRBJ1-4; perhaps TRBD1 is the D gene, with 6 bases matching. The sample taken for sequencing was PBMCs. The receptor was derived from a human donor in good health (CMV status not recorded). Some clones in this sample may be carry-over from other donors' samples. The encoded CDR3 is CASSLDGGASYEKLFF. The DNA reads as follows: TGTGCCAGCAGCTTAGACGGGGGCGCTTCCTATGAAAAACTGTTTTTT.